Listed below are T cell receptor beta chains from one sample, sequenced in a study of T cell changes during pregnancy in multiple sclerosis. The assay was immunoSEQ multiplex PCR, and TCRdb's table has in-frame clones only and misses some. Here the sample spans more than 30,000 clones, approximately 93% being singletons. The sequences come from CD8+ T cells from peripheral blood mononuclear cells, collected in the third trimester of pregnancy. These receptors came from a female donor with multiple sclerosis, enrolled in a pregnancy study. CDR3s include the opening cysteine and the closing phenylalanine or tryptophan. The D gene is left open where the match is weak. Clone size, where shown, is once, few, many, or a class for clones that have expanded.

J gene: TRBJ2-7; CDR3 length: 14; D gene: -; V gene: TRBV2; clone size: -; CDR3 DNA: TGTGCCAGCAGTGGGACAGCCAAGGAGGTAGGGCAGTACTTC; CDR3 protein: CASSGTAKEVGQYF
J gene: TRBJ2-2; CDR3 length: 19; D gene: TRBD2; V gene: TRBV29-1; clone size: -; CDR3 DNA: TGCAGCGTTGAAGTCTTCCGACGGGGACTATACCAAAACACCGGGGAGCTGTTTTTT; CDR3 protein: CSVEVFRRGLYQNTGELFF
J gene: TRBJ2-7; CDR3 length: 15; D gene: TRBD2; V gene: TRBV4-1; clone size: once; CDR3 DNA: TGCGCCAGCAGCCAAGTCCTTAGCGGGGCTACCGAGCAGTACTTC; CDR3 protein: CASSQVLSGATEQYF
J gene: TRBJ1-4; CDR3 length: 12; D gene: -; V gene: TRBV30; clone size: few; CDR3 DNA: TGTGCCTGGAGTGTAACAGATGAAAAACTGTTTTTT; CDR3 protein: CAWSVTDEKLFF
J gene: TRBJ1-3; CDR3 length: 16; D gene: TRBD1; V gene: TRBV6-6; clone size: -; CDR3 DNA: TGTGCCAGCAGCGGCGTTGACAGGGGCTCTGGAAACACCATATATTTT; CDR3 protein: CASSGVDRGSGNTIYF
J gene: TRBJ1-6; CDR3 length: 18; D gene: -; V gene: TRBV2; clone size: -; CDR3 DNA: TGTGCCAGCAGTGAAGCTACCGAGAGGGTACGAGATAATTCACCCCTCCACTTT; CDR3 protein: CASSEATERVRDNSPLHF
J gene: TRBJ1-2; CDR3 length: 15; D gene: -; V gene: TRBV27; clone size: -; CDR3 DNA: TGTGCCAGCAGTTCCCCTGACAGGCCTAACTATGGCTACACCTTC; CDR3 protein: CASSSPDRPNYGYTF
J gene: TRBJ1-1; CDR3 length: 15; D gene: TRBD1; V gene: TRBV6-5; clone size: -; CDR3 DNA: TGTGCCAGCAGTTGGGACAGGGAGTTGGGCACTGAAGCTTTCTTT; CDR3 protein: CASSWDRELGTEAFF
J gene: TRBJ2-2; CDR3 length: 16; D gene: TRBD2; V gene: TRBV6-4; clone size: -; CDR3 DNA: TGTGCCAGCAGTGCGCTAGCGGGGGACCGCACCGGGGAGCTGTTTTTT; CDR3 protein: CASSALAGDRTGELFF
J gene: TRBJ2-1; CDR3 length: 16; D gene: TRBD2; V gene: TRBV13; clone size: -; CDR3 DNA: TGTGCCAGCAGCTCCGGGGGGCTAGCGGGGCGGAATGAGCAGTTCTTC; CDR3 protein: CASSSGGLAGRNEQFF
J gene: TRBJ1-2; CDR3 length: 15; D gene: -; V gene: TRBV2; clone size: -; CDR3 DNA: TGTGCCAGCAGTGAAGGGACAGTTCTGAACTATGGCTACACCTTC; CDR3 protein: CASSEGTVLNYGYTF
J gene: TRBJ1-5; CDR3 length: 16; D gene: TRBD1; V gene: TRBV16; clone size: -; CDR3 DNA: TGTGCCAGCAGCCCCCTGGACAGGGACAGCAATCAGCCCCAGCATTTT; CDR3 protein: CASSPLDRDSNQPQHF
J gene: TRBJ2-7; CDR3 length: 13; D gene: -; V gene: TRBV1; clone size: -; CDR3 DNA: TGCACCAGCAGCCGTGGATCGGGCTACGAGCAGTACTTC; CDR3 protein: CTSSRGSGYEQYF
J gene: TRBJ2-2; CDR3 length: 16; D gene: TRBD2; V gene: TRBV7-9; clone size: -; CDR3 DNA: TGTGCCAGCAGCCCGCCCGGGACTAGCGTTTCCGGGGAGCTGTTTTTT; CDR3 protein: CASSPPGTSVSGELFF
J gene: TRBJ2-2; CDR3 length: 18; D gene: TRBD2; V gene: TRBV19; clone size: -; CDR3 DNA: TGTGCCAGTAGTATATTTGCGGGGGGACCCGCGAACACCGGGGAGCTGTTTTTT; CDR3 protein: CASSIFAGGPANTGELFF
J gene: TRBJ2-7; CDR3 length: 14; D gene: TRBD1; V gene: TRBV29-1; clone size: -; CDR3 DNA: TGCAGCGTTTTAGGTGGGACAGGGGACTACGAGCAGTACTTC; CDR3 protein: CSVLGGTGDYEQYF
J gene: TRBJ2-7; CDR3 length: 18; D gene: TRBD1; V gene: TRBV2; clone size: -; CDR3 DNA: TGTGCCAGCACCCAACCGGAGACAGGGTCTTTTCCTGGCTACGAGCAGTACTTC; CDR3 protein: CASTQPETGSFPGYEQYF
J gene: TRBJ2-7; CDR3 length: 14; D gene: -; V gene: TRBV4-1; clone size: -; CDR3 DNA: TGCGCCAGCAGCCAAGGGCCGGGGTCGGGCGAGCAGTACTTC; CDR3 protein: CASSQGPGSGEQYF
J gene: TRBJ1-1; CDR3 length: 12; D gene: -; V gene: TRBV5-4; clone size: -; CDR3 DNA: TGTGCCAGCAGCGACGGAGGGACTGAAGCTTTCTTT; CDR3 protein: CASSDGGTEAFF
J gene: TRBJ2-1; CDR3 length: 14; D gene: TRBD2; V gene: TRBV28; clone size: -; CDR3 DNA: TGTGCCAGCAGTCAGGCGGGGGGGGACAATGAGCAGTTCTTC; CDR3 protein: CASSQAGGDNEQFF
J gene: TRBJ2-7; CDR3 length: 13; D gene: TRBD1; V gene: TRBV27; clone size: -; CDR3 DNA: TGTGCCAGCAGTGGATGGACAGGGGACGAGCAGTACTTC; CDR3 protein: CASSGWTGDEQYF
J gene: TRBJ2-3; CDR3 length: 15; D gene: -; V gene: TRBV6-5; clone size: -; CDR3 DNA: TGTGCCAGCAGTTACCAATGGCAGGACACAGATACGCAGTATTTT; CDR3 protein: CASSYQWQDTDTQYF
J gene: TRBJ2-7; CDR3 length: 13; D gene: TRBD1; V gene: TRBV5-4; clone size: -; CDR3 DNA: TGTGCCAGCAGCTTTGGGACAGGGCTAGAGCAGTACTTC; CDR3 protein: CASSFGTGLEQYF
J gene: TRBJ2-7; CDR3 length: 14; D gene: TRBD1; V gene: TRBV27; clone size: -; CDR3 DNA: TGTGCCAGCAGTCGGACAGGGCGAGGATCCGAGCAGTACTTC; CDR3 protein: CASSRTGRGSEQYF
J gene: TRBJ1-5; CDR3 length: 15; D gene: -; V gene: TRBV5-6; clone size: -; CDR3 DNA: TGTGCCAGCAGCGTCTTAACGGAGGGCAATCAGCCCCAGCATTTT; CDR3 protein: CASSVLTEGNQPQHF
J gene: TRBJ2-1; CDR3 length: 17; D gene: TRBD2; V gene: TRBV4-1; clone size: once; CDR3 DNA: TGCGCCAGCAGCCAAGGCCCCGGGGAGGGCGCATACAATGAGCAGTTCTTC; CDR3 protein: CASSQGPGEGAYNEQFF
J gene: TRBJ2-7; CDR3 length: 15; D gene: -; V gene: TRBV6-1; clone size: -; CDR3 DNA: TGTGCCAGCGTAGGGTGGGGGGGCCGCTCCTACGAGCAGTACTTC; CDR3 protein: CASVGWGGRSYEQYF
J gene: TRBJ2-1; CDR3 length: 12; D gene: -; V gene: TRBV6-5; clone size: -; CDR3 DNA: TGTGCCAGCAGCCCCCAGGGCAATGAGCAGTTCTTC; CDR3 protein: CASSPQGNEQFF
J gene: TRBJ1-2; CDR3 length: 14; D gene: TRBD1; V gene: TRBV9; clone size: -; CDR3 DNA: TGTGCCAGCGGTGAGGGACAGGGGCTTCTTGGCTACACCTTC; CDR3 protein: CASGEGQGLLGYTF
J gene: TRBJ2-2; CDR3 length: 15; D gene: -; V gene: TRBV6-5; clone size: -; CDR3 DNA: TGTGCCAGCAGTTACGGGGCAGGGTTTGCCGGGGAGCTGTTTTTT; CDR3 protein: CASSYGAGFAGELFF
J gene: TRBJ2-5; CDR3 length: 16; D gene: TRBD1; V gene: TRBV6-8; clone size: -; CDR3 DNA: TGTGCCAGCTCCTACCCGCTCAGGGGGCACAGGGAGACCCAGTACTTC; CDR3 protein: CASSYPLRGHRETQYF
J gene: TRBJ1-2; CDR3 length: 15; D gene: -; V gene: TRBV19; clone size: -; CDR3 DNA: TGTGCCAGTAGTATAGATCTGGAGACAGCCTATGGCTACACCTTC; CDR3 protein: CASSIDLETAYGYTF